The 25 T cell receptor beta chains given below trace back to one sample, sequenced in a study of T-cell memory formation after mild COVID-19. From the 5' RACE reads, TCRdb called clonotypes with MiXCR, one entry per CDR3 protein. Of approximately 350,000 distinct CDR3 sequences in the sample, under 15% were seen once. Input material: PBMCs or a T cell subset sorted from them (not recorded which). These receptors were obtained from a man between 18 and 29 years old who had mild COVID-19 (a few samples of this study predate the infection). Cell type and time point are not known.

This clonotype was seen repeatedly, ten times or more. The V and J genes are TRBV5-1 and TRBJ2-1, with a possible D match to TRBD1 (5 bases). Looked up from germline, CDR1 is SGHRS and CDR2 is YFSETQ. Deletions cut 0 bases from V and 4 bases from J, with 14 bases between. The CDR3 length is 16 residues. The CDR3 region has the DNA TGCGCCAGCAGCTTGGGGGGCAGTAAGCCATACAATGAGCAGTTCTTC. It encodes CASSLGGSKPYNEQFF.

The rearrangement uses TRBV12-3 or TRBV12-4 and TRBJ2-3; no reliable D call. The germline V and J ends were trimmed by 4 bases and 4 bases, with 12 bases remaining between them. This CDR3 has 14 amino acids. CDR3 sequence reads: CASSSPVSPDTQYF. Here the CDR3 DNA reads TGTGCCAGCAGTTCTCCAGTTTCCCCAGATACGCAGTATTTT.

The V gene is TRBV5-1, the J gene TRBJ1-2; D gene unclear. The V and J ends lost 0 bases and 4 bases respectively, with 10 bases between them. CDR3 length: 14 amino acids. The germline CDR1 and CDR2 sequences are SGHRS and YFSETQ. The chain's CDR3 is CASSLEVGSYGYTF. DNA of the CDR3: TGCGCCAGCAGCTTGGAGGTGGGCAGCTATGGCTACACCTTC.

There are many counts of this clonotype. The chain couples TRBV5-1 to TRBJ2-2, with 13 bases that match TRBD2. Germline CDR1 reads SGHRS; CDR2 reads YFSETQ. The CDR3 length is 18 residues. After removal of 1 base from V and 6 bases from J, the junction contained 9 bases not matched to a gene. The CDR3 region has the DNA TGCGCCAGCAGCTTGATCGGGACTAGCGGGGTGCCGCCCGGGGAGCTGTTTTTT. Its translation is CASSLIGTSGVPPGELFF.

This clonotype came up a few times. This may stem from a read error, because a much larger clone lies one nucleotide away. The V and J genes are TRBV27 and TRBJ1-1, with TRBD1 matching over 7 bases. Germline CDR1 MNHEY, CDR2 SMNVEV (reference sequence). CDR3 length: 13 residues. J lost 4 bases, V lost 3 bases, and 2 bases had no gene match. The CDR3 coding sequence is TGTGCCAGCAGTTTTACAGGGGTCACTGAAGCTTTCTTT. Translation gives CASSFTGVTEAFF.

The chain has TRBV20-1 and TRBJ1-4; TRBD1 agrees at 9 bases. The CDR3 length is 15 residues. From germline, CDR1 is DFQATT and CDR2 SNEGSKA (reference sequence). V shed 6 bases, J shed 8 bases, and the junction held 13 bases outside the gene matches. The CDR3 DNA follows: TGCAGTGCAACAAGCCCGGGACAGGGCGCAGAAAAACTGTTTTTT. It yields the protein CSATSPGQGAEKLFF.

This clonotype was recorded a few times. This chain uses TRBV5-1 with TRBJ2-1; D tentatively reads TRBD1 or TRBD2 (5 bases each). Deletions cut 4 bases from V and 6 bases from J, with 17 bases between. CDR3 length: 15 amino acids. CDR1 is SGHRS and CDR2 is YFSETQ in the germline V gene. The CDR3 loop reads CASSVGRVGANEQFF. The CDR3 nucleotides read TGCGCCAGCAGCGTTGGTAGGGTCGGGGCCAATGAGCAGTTCTTC.

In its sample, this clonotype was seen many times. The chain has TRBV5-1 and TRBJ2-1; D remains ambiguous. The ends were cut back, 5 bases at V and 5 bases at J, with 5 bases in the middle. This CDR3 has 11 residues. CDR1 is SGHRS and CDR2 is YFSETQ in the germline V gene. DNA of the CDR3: TGCGCCAGCAGTCTGGACAATGAGCAGTTCTTC. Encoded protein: CASSLDNEQFF.

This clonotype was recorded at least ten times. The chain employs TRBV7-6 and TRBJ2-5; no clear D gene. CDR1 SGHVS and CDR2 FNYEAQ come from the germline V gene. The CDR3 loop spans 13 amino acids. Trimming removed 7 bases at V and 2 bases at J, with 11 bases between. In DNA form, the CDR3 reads TGTGCCAGCAACCCGGGCACACAAGAGACCCAGTACTTC. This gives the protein CASNPGTQETQYF.

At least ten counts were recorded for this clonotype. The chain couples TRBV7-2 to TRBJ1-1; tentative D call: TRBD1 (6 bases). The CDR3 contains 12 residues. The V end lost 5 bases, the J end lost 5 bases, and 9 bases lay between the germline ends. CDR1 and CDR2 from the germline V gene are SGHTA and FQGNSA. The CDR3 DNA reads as TGTGCCAGCAGCCCTAGGGGGACTGAAGCTTTCTTT. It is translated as CASSPRGTEAFF.

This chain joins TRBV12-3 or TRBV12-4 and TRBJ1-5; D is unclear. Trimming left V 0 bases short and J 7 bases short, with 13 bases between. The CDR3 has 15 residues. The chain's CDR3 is CASSLATAGGQPQHF. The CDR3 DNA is TGTGCCAGCAGTTTAGCTACGGCTGGAGGGCAGCCCCAGCATTTT.

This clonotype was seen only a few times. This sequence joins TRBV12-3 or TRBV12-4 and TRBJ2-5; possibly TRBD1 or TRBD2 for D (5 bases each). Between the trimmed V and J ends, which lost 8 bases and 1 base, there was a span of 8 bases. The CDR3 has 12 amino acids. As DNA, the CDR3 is TGTGCCAGCCGGGACGTCCAAGAGACCCAGTACTTC. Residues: CASRDVQETQYF.

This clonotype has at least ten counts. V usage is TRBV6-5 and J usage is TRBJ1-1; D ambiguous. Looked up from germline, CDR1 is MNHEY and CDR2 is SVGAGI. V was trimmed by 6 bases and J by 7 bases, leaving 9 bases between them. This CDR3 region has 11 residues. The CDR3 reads CASRRNFEAFF. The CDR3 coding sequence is TGTGCCAGCAGACGCAACTTTGAAGCTTTCTTT.

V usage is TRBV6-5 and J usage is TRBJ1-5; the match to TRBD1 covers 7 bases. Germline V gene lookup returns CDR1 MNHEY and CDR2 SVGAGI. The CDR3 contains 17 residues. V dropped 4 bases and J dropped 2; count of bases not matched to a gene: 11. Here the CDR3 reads CASSFTPPGTGNQPQHF. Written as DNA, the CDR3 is TGTGCCAGCAGTTTCACCCCTCCCGGGACAGGCAATCAGCCCCAGCATTTT.

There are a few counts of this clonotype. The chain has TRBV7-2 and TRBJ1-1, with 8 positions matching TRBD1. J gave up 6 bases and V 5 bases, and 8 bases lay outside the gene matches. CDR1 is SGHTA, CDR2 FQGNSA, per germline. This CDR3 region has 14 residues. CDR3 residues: CASSPGGQGAEAFF. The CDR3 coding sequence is TGTGCCAGCAGCCCGGGCGGACAGGGCGCTGAAGCTTTCTTT.

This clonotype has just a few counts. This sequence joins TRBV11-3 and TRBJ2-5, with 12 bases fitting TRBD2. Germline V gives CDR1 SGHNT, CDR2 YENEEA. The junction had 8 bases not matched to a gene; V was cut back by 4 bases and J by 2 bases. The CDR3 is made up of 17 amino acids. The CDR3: CASSSWTSGTHQETQYF. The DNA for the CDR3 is TGTGCCAGCAGCTCCTGGACTAGCGGGACTCATCAAGAGACCCAGTACTTC.

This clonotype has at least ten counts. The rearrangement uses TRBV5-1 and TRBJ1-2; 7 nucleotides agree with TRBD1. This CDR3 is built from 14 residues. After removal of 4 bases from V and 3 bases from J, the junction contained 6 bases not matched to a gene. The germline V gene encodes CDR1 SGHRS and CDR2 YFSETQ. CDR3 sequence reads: CASSRDRVDYGYTF. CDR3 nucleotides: TGCGCCAGCAGCAGAGACAGGGTAGACTATGGCTACACCTTC.

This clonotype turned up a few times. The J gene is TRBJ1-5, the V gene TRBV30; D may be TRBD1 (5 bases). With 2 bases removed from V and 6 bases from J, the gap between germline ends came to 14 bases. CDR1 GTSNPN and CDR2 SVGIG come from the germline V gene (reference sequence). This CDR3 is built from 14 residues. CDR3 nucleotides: TGTGCCTGGAGTTTCGACAGCCGCACTCAGCCCCAGCATTTT. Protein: CAWSFDSRTQPQHF.

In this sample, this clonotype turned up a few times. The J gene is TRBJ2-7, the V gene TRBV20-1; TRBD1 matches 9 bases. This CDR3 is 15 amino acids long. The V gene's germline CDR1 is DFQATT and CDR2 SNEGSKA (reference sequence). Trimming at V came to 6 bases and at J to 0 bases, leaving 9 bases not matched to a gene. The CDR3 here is CSAGTQGASSYEQYF. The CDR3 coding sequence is TGCAGTGCCGGTACACAGGGGGCTTCCTCCTACGAGCAGTACTTC.

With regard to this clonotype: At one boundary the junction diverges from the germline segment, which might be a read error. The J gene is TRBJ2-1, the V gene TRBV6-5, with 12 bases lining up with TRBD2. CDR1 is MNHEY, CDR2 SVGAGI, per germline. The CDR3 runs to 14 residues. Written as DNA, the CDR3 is TGTGCCAGCAGTCCTTGGACTAGCGGGGCCCTTAGGGTCTTC. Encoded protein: CASSPWTSGALRVF.

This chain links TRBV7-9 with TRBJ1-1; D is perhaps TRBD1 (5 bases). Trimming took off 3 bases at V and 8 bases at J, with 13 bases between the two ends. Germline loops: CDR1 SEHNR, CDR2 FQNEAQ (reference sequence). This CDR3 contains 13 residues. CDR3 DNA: TGTGCCAGCAGCTTTTCGGGGCGGAGGGAAGCTTTCTTT. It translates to CASSFSGRREAFF. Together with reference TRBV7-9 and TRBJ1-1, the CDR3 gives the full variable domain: DTGVSQNPRHKITKRGQNVTFRCDPISEHNRLYWYRQTLGQGPEFLTYFQNEAQLEKSRLLSDRFSAERPKGSFSTLEIQRTEQGDSAMYLCASSFSGRREAFFGQGTRLTVV.

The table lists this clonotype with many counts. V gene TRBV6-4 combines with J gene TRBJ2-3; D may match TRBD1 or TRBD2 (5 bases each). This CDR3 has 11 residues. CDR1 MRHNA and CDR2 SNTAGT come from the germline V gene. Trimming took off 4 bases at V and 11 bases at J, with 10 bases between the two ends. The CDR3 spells CASSAGARQYF. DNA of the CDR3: TGTGCCAGCAGTGCCGGGGCGCGGCAGTATTTT.

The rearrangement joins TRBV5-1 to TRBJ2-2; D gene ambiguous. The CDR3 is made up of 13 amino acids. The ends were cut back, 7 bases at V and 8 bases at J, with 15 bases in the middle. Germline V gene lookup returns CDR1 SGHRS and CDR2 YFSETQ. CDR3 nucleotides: TGCGCCAGCGTGAGGACGTTCGGAGGGGAGCTGTTTTTT. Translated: CASVRTFGGELFF.

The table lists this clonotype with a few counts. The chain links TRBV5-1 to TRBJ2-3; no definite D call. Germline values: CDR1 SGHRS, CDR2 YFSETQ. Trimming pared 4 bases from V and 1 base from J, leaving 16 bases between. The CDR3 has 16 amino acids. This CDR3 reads CASSPEVHLRTDTQYF. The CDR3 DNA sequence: TGCGCCAGCAGCCCCGAGGTTCACCTTCGCACAGATACGCAGTATTTT.

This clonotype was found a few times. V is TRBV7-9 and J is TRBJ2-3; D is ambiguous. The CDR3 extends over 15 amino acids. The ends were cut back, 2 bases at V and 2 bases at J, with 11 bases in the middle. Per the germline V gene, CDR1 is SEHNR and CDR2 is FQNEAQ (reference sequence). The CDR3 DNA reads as TGTGCCAGCAGCTTAAAGGGCCGCTACACAGATACGCAGTATTTT. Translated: CASSLKGRYTDTQYF.